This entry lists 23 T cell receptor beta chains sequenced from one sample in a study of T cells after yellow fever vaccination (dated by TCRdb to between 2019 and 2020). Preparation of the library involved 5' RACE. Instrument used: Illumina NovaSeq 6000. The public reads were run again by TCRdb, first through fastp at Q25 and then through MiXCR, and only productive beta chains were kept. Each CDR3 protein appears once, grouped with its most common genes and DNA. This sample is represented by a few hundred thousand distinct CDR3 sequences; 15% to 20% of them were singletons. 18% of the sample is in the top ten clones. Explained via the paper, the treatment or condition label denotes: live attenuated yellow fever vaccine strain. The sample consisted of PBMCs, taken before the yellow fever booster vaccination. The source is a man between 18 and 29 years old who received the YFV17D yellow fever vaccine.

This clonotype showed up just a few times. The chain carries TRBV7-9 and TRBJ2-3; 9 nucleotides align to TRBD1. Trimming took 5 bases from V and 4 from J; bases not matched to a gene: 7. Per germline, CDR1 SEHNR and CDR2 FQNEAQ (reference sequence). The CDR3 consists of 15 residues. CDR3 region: CASSLPGQGPDTQYF. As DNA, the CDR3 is TGTGCCAGCAGCCTTCCGGGACAGGGTCCAGATACGCAGTATTTT.

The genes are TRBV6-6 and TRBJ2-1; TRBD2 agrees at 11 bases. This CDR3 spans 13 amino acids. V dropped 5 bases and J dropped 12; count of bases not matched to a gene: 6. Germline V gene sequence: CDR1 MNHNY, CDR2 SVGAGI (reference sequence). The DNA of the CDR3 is TGTGCCAGCAGTGATACTAGCGGGGGTGGGCAGTTCTTC. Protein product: CASSDTSGGGQFF.

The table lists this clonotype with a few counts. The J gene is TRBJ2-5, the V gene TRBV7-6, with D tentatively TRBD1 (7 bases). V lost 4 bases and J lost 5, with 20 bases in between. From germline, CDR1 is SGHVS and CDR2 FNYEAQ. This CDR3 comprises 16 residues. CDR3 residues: CASSWAGNRGVETQYF. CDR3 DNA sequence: TGTGCCAGCAGCTGGGCGGGAAACAGGGGCGTGGAGACCCAGTACTTC. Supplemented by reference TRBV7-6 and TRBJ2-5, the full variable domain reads GAGVSQSPRYKVTKRGQDVALRCDPISGHVSLYWYRQALGQGPEFLTYFNYEAQQDKSGLPNDRFSAERPEGSISTLTIQRTEQRDSAMYRCASSWAGNRGVETQYFGPGTRLLVL.

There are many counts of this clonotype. CDR3 bases: TGCGCCAGCAGTTTACTGGTGAACACCGGGGAGCTGTTTTTT. This translates into CASSLLVNTGELFF. The V and J genes are TRBV5-1 and TRBJ2-2; no clear D. V lost 5 bases and J 1 base, leaving 9 bases between the germline ends. This CDR3 spans 14 amino acids. Germline loops: CDR1 SGHRS, CDR2 YFSETQ.

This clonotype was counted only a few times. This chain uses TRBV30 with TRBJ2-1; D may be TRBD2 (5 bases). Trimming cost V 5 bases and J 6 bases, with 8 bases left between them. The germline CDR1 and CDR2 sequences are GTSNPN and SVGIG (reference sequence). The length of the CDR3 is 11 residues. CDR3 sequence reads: CAWAGGNEQFF. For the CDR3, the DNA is TGTGCCTGGGCGGGCGGCAATGAGCAGTTCTTC.

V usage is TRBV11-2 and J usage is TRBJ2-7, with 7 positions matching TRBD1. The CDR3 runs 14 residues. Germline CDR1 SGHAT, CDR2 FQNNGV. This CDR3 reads CASSVSATGTVALV. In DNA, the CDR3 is TGTGCCAGCAGCGTATCAGCGACCGGGACAGTGGCCCTCGTC.

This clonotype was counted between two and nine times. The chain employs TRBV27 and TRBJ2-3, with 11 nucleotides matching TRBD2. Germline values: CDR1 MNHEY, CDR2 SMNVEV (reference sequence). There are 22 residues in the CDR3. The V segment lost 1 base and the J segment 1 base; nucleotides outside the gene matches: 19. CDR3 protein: CASSLFAGLSGGAPVGTDTQYF. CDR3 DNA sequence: TGTGCCAGCAGTTTATTCGCCGGCCTTAGCGGGGGGGCCCCGGTCGGCACAGATACGCAGTATTTT.

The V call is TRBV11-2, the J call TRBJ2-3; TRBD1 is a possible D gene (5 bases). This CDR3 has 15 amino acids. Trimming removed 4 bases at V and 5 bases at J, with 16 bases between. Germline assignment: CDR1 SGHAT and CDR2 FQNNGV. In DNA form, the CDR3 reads TGTGCCAGCAGCTCCTGGCAGGGCGATTTAGATACGCAGTATTTT. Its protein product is CASSSWQGDLDTQYF. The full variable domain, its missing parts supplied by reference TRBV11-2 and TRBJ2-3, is EAGVAQSPRYKIIEKRQSVAFWCNPISGHATLYWYQQILGQGPKLLIQFQNNGVVDDSQLPKDRFSAERLKGVDSTLKIQPAKLEDSAVYLCASSSWQGDLDTQYFGPGTRLTVL.

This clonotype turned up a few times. For the CDR3, the DNA is TGCAGTGCTGCTAGCGGGGGGGCCGCAGATACGCAGTATTTT. It translates to CSAASGGAADTQYF. This chain uses TRBV20-1 with TRBJ2-3, with 12 nucleotides matching TRBD2. J lost 4 bases, V lost 5 bases, and 4 bases had no gene match. Germline V gives CDR1 DFQATT, CDR2 SNEGSKA (reference sequence). The CDR3 consists of 14 residues.

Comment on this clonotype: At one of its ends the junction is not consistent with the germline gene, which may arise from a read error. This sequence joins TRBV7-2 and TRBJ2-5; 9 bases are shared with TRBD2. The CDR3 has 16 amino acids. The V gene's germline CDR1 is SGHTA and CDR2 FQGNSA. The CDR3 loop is CASSLAVSGGQETQYF. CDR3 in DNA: TGTGCCAGCAGCCTAGCAGTTAGCGGGGGCCAAGAGACCCAGTACTTC. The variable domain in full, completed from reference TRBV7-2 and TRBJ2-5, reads GAGVSQSPSNKVTEKGKDVELRCDPISGHTALYWYRQSLGQGLEFLIYFQGNSAPDKSGLPSDRFSAERTGGSVSTLTIQRTQQEDSAVYLCASSLAVSGGQETQYFGPGTRLLVL.

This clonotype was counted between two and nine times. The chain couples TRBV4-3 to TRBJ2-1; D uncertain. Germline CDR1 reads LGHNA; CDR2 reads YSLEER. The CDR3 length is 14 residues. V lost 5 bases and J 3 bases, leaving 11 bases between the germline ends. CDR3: CASSSVAIYNEQFF. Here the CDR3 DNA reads TGCGCCAGCAGCTCAGTTGCCATCTACAATGAGCAGTTCTTC.

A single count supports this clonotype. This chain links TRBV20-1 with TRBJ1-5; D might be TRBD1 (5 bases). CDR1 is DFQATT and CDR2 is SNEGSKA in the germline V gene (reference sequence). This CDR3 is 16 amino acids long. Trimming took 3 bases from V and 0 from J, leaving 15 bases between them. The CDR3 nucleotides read TGCAGTGCTAGGGGACCGATCCTTTATAGCAATCAGCCCCAGCATTTT. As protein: CSARGPILYSNQPQHF.

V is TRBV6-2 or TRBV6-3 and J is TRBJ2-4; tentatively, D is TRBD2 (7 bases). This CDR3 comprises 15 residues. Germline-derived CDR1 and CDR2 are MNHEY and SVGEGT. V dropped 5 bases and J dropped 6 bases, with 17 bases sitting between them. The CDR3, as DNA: TGTGCCAGCAGTACCCCCCAAGGGGGGGCAAACATTCAGTACTTC. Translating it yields CASSTPQGGANIQYF.

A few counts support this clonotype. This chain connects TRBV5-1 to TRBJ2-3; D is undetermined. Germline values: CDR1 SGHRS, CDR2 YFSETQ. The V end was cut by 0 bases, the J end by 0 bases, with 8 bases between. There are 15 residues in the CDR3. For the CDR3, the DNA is TGCGCCAGCAGCTTGGAGCCAACTAGCACAGATACGCAGTATTTT. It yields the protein CASSLEPTSTDTQYF. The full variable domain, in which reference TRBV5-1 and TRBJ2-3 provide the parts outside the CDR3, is KAGVTQTPRYLIKTRGQQVTLSCSPISGHRSVSWYQQTPGQGLQFLFEYFSETQRNKGNFPGRFSGRQFSNSRSEMNVSTLELGDSALYLCASSLEPTSTDTQYFGPGTRLTVL.

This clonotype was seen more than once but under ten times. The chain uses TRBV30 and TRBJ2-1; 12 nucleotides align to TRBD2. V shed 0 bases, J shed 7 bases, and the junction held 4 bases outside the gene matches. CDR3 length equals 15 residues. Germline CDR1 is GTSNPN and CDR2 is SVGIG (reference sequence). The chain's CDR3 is CAWSVGLAGINEQFF. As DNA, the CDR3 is TGTGCCTGGAGTGTTGGACTAGCGGGGATAAATGAGCAGTTCTTC.

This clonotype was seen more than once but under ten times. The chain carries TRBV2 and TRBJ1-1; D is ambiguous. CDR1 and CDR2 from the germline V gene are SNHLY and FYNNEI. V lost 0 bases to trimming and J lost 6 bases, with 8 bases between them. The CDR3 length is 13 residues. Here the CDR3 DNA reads TGTGCCAGCAGTGAAGCAGGAAACCCTGAAGCTTTCTTT. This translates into CASSEAGNPEAFF.

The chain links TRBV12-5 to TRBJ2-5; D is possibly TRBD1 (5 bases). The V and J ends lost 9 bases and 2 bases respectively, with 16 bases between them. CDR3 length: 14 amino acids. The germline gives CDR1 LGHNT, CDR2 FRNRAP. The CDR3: CARGIDSLQETQYF. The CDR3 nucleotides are TGTGCTAGGGGAATTGACAGTCTTCAAGAGACCCAGTACTTC.

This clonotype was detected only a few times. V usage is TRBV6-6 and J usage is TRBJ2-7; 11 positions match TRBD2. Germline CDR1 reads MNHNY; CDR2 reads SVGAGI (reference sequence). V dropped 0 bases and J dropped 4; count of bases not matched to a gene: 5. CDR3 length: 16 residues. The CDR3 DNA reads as TGTGCCAGCAGTTACTCACCTAGCGGGGGGAGGTACGAGCAGTACTTC. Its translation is CASSYSPSGGRYEQYF.

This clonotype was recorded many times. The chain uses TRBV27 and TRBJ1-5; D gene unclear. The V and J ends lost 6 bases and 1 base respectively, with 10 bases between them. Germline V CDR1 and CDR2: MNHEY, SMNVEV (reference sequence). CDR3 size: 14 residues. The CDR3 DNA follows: TGTGCCAGCAGAAGGGCTGGAAGCAATCAGCCCCAGCATTTT. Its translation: CASRRAGSNQPQHF.

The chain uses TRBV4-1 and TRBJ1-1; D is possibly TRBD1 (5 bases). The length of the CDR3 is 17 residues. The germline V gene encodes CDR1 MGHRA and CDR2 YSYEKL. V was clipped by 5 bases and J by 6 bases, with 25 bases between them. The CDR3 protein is CASSDPLRTRGGSEAFF. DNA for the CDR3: TGCGCCAGCAGCGACCCACTCCGAACACGGGGCGGTTCTGAAGCTTTCTTT.

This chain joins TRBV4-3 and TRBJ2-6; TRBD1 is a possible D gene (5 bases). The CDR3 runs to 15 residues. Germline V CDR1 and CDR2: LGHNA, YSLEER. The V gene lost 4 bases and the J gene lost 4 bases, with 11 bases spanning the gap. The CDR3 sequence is CASSLGAQGANVLTF. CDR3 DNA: TGCGCCAGCAGCCTTGGGGCGCAGGGGGCCAACGTCCTGACTTTC.

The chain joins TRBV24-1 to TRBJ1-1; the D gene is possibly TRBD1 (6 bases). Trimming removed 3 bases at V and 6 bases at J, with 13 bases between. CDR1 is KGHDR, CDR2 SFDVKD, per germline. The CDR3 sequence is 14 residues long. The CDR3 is CATSDTGYFAEAFF. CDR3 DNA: TGTGCCACCAGTGATACAGGGTATTTCGCTGAAGCTTTCTTT.

The CDR3 protein is CASSLGAHTGELFF. The CDR3 DNA sequence: TGCGCCAGCAGCTTGGGGGCCCACACCGGGGAGCTGTTTTTT. This chain uses TRBV5-1 with TRBJ2-2, with D unresolved. Germline CDR1 SGHRS, CDR2 YFSETQ. This CDR3 has 14 residues. V lost 0 bases to trimming and J lost 3 bases, with 6 bases between them.